This T cell receptor (beta chain) was sequenced for a study of blood T cell repertoires in COVID-19. Background on the study: Nucleic acid was either cDNA or gDNA, and it came from T cells, B-cell-depleted T cells, or PBMCs.

Original methodology: Amplification of reference gene primers was used by the study to estimate nucleated cell counts. Assay used: immunoSEQ multiplex PCR; TCRdb lists only in-frame clones, some missing. V, J and clone size are those of that table, while D and trimming were read from the DNA. The sample lists roughly 100,000 clones; about 88% were seen once. What was sequenced was peripheral blood. This clonotype was obtained from a human donor in a cohort sampled during active COVID-19.

Written as DNA, the CDR3 is TGTGCCAGCTCACCTGTCGCCTACGAGCAGTACTTC. This encodes CASSPVAYEQYF. The chain combines TRBV18 with TRBJ2-7; the D is unclear. Trimming removed 3 bases from V and 2 bases from J, with 5 bases in between. The CDR3 spans 12 residues. Per germline, CDR1 KGHSH and CDR2 LQKENI.